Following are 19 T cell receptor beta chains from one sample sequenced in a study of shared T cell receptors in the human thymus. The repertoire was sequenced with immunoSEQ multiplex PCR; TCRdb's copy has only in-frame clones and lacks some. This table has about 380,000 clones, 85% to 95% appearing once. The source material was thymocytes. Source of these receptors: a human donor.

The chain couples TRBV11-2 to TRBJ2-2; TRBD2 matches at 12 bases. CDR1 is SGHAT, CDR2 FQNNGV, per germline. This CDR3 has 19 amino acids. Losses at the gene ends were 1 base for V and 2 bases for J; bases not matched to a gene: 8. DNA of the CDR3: TGTGCCAGCAGCTTAGGCCCCACTAGCGGGAGGTCAAACACCGGGGAGCTGTTTTTT. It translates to CASSLGPTSGRSNTGELFF. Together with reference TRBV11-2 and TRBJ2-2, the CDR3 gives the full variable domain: EAGVAQSPRYKIIEKRQSVAFWCNPISGHATLYWYQQILGQGPKLLIQFQNNGVVDDSQLPKDRFSAERLKGVDSTLKIQPAKLEDSAVYLCASSLGPTSGRSNTGELFFGEGSRLTVL.

This chain's CDR3 is CSVRSRDRGGYTF. CDR3 coding DNA: TGCAGCGTTAGGTCCCGGGACAGGGGCGGCTACACCTTC. The chain uses TRBV29-1 and TRBJ1-2; 10 bases line up with TRBD1. Germline-derived CDR1 and CDR2 are SQVTM and ANQGSEA. CDR3 length equals 13 residues. J was trimmed by 8 bases and V by 5 bases; bases with no gene match: 8.

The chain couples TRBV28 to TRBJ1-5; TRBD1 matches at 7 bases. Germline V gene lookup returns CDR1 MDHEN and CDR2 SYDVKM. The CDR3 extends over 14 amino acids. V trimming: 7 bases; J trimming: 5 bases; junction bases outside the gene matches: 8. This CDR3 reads CASNWEGADQPQHF. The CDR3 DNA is TGTGCCAGCAATTGGGAGGGGGCAGATCAGCCCCAGCATTTT.

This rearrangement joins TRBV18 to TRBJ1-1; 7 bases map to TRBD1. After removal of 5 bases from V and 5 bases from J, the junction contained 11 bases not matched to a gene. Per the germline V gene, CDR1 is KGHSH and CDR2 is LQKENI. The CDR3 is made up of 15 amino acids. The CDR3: CASSGRQGKGTEAFF. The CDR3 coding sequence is TGTGCCAGCTCAGGACGACAGGGAAAGGGAACTGAAGCTTTCTTT. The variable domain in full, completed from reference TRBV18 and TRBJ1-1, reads NAGVMQNPRHLVRRRGQEARLRCSPMKGHSHVYWYRQLPEEGLKFMVYLQKENIIDESGMPKERFSAEFPKEGPSILRIQQVVRGDSAAYFCASSGRQGKGTEAFFGQGTRLTVV.

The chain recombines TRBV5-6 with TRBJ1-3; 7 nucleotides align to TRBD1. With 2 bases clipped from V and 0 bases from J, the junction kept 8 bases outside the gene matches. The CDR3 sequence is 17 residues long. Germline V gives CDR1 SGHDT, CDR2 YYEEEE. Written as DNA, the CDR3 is TGTGCCAGCAGCTTTATCAACAGGGGCCTCTCTGGAAACACCATATATTTT. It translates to CASSFINRGLSGNTIYF.

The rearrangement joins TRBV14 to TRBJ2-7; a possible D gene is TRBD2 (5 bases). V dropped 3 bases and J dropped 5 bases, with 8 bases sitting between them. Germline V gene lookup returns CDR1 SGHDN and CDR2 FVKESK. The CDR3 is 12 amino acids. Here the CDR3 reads CASSHRTDEQYF. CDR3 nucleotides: TGTGCCAGCAGCCACCGGACTGACGAGCAGTACTTC.

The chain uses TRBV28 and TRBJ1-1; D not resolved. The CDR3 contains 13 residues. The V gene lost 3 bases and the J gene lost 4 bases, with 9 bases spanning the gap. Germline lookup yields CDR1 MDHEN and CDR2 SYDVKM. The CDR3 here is CASSFWDLTEAFF. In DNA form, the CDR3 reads TGTGCCAGCAGTTTTTGGGATCTCACTGAAGCTTTCTTT.

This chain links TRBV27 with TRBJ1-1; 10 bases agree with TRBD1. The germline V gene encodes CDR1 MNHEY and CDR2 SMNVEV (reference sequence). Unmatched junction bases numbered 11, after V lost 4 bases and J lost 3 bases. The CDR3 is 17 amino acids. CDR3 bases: TGTGCCAGCAGTTCCCACACGACAGGGGGCGAGGACACTGAAGCTTTCTTT. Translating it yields CASSSHTTGGEDTEAFF.

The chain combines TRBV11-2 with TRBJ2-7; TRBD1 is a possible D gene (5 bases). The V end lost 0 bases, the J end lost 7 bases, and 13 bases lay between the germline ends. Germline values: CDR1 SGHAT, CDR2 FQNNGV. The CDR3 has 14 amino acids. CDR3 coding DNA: TGTGCCAGCAGCTTAGATCGGGCAGGGTGGGAGCAGTACTTC. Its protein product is CASSLDRAGWEQYF.

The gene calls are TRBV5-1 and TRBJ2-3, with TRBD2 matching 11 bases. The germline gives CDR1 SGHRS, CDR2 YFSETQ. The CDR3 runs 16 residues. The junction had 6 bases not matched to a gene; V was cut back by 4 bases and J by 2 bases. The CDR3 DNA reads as TGCGCCAGCAGCCGTAGCGGGAGGGGGTTCACAGATACGCAGTATTTT. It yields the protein CASSRSGRGFTDTQYF.

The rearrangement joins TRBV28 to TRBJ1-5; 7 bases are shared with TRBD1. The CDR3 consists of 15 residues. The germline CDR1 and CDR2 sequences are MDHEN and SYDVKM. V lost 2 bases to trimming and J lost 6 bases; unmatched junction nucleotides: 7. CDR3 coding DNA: TGTGCCAGCAGTTTACGACAGGGTATCGGTCAGCCCCAGCATTTT. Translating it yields CASSLRQGIGQPQHF.

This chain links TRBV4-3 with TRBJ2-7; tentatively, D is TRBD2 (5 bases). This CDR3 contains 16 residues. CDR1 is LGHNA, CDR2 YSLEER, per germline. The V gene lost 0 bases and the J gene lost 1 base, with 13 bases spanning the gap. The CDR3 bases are TGCGCCAGCAGCCAAGATCAGAGGGAGAGGTCCTACGAGCAGTACTTC. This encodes CASSQDQRERSYEQYF.

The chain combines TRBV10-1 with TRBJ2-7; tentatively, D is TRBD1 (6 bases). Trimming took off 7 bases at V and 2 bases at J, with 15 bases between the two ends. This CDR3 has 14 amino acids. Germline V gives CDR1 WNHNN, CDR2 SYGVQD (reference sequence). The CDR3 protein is CASITGPTAYEQYF. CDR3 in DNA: TGCGCCAGCATTACAGGGCCGACAGCCTACGAGCAGTACTTC.

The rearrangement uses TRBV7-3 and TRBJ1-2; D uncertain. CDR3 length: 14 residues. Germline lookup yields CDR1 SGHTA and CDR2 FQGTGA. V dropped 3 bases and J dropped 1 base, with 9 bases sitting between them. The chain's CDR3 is CASSFSRFNYGYTF. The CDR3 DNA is TGTGCCAGCAGCTTCAGTCGTTTTAACTATGGCTACACCTTC. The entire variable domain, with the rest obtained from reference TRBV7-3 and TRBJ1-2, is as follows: GAGVSQTPSNKVTEKGKYVELRCDPISGHTALYWYRQSLGQGPEFLIYFQGTGAADDSGLPNDRFFAVRPEGSVSTLKIQRTERGDSAVYLCASSFSRFNYGYTFGSGTRLTVV.

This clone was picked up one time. The CDR3 bases are TGTGCCAGCAGTACCCCTGACAGGGCCCTGAACACCGGGGAGCTGTTTTTT. Amino acids: CASSTPDRALNTGELFF. The chain joins TRBV28 to TRBJ2-2, with 7 positions matching TRBD1. Germline-derived CDR1 and CDR2 are MDHEN and SYDVKM. J lost 1 base, V lost 5 bases, and 10 bases had no gene match. This CDR3 has 17 amino acids.

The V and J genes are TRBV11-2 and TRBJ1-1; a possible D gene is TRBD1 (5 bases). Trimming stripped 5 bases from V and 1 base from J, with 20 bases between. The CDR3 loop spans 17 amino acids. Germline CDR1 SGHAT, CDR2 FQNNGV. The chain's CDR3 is CASSQAPQGRWNTEAFF. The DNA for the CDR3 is TGTGCCAGCAGCCAGGCGCCCCAGGGAAGGTGGAACACTGAAGCTTTCTTT.

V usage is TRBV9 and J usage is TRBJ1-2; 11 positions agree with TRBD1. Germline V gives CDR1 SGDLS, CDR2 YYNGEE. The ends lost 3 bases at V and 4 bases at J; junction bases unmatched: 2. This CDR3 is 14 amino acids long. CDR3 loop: CASSAGTGGYGYTF. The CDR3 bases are TGTGCCAGCAGCGCAGGGACAGGGGGCTATGGCTACACCTTC.

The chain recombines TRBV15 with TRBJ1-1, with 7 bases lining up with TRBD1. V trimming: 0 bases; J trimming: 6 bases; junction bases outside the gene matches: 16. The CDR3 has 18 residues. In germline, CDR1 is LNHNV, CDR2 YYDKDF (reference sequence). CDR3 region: CATSRDLSAGGLGSEAFF. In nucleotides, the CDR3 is TGTGCCACCAGCAGAGATCTTAGCGCAGGGGGGTTGGGCTCTGAAGCTTTCTTT. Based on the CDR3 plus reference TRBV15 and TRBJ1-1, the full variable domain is DAMVIQNPRYQVTQFGKPVTLSCSQTLNHNVMYWYQQKSSQAPKLLFHYYDKDFNNEADTPDNFQSRRPNTSFCFLDIRSPGLGDTAMYLCATSRDLSAGGLGSEAFFGQGTRLTVV.

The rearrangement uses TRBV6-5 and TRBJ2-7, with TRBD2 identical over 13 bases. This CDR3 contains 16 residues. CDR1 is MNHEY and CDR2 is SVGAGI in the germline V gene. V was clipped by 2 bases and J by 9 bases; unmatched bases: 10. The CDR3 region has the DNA TGTGCCAGCAGTTACCTCGGACTAGCGGGAGACATGGGGCAGTACTTC. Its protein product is CASSYLGLAGDMGQYF.